What follows are 12 T cell receptor beta chains derived from one specimen sequenced in a study of shared clonotypes between healthy human individuals. TCRdb's table, derived via immunoSEQ multiplex PCR, lists solely in-frame clones and lacks some. The sample lists about 2 million clones, roughly 95% occurring once. Sequenced sample: naive CD4+ T cells sorted from blood. Subset indicated: CD45RA+ positively selected. The receptors stem from a man between 18 and 35 years old in good health.

This clone was seen once. V and J are TRBV5-8 and TRBJ1-6, with TRBD1 matching 7 bases. Losses at the gene ends were 4 bases for V and 0 bases for J; bases not matched to a gene: 10. The germline gives CDR1 SGHTS, CDR2 YDEGEE. The CDR3 runs 18 residues. The CDR3 is CASSLGQTRSSYNSPLHF. CDR3 sequence (DNA): TGTGCCAGCAGCCTGGGACAGACTAGAAGCTCCTATAATTCACCCCTCCACTTT.

This chain connects TRBV11-2 to TRBJ2-2; TRBD2 matches at 11 bases. The CDR3 spans 16 residues. Germline CDR1 and CDR2: SGHAT and FQNNGV. The junction had 11 bases not matched to a gene; V was cut back by 5 bases and J by 9 bases. CDR3 nucleotides: TGTGCCAGCAGCCCAAGGGGACTAGCGGATGGGAGGGAGCTGTTTTTT. Its protein product is CASSPRGLADGRELFF.

This clone appeared once. This CDR3 is CASIPPTGWADTQYF. CDR3 coding DNA: TGTGCCAGCATTCCTCCGACAGGGTGGGCAGATACGCAGTATTTT. The V and J genes are TRBV6-1 and TRBJ2-3; 7 bases line up with TRBD1. J gave up 4 bases and V 7 bases, and 11 bases lay outside the gene matches. This CDR3 has 15 amino acids. From germline, CDR1 is MNHNS and CDR2 SASEGT.

The CDR3 loop reads CASSSIIGGTQYF. The CDR3 DNA reads as TGTGCCAGCAGCTCGATCATCGGAGGGACCCAGTACTTC. The V gene is TRBV7-2, the J gene TRBJ2-5; possible D gene TRBD2, 5 bases. The V end lost 4 bases, the J end lost 7 bases, and 13 bases lay between the germline ends. This CDR3 has 13 amino acids. Germline V CDR1 and CDR2: SGHTA, FQGNSA.

The genes are TRBV30 and TRBJ2-3; TRBD1 is a possible D gene (6 bases). CDR3 length equals 14 residues. Germline CDR1 is GTSNPN and CDR2 is SVGIG (reference sequence). Trimming cost V 3 bases and J 2 bases, with 12 bases left between them. The CDR3 loop reads CAWRWGQVTDTQYF. The CDR3 region has the DNA TGTGCCTGGAGGTGGGGGCAGGTCACAGATACGCAGTATTTT.

This clone was observed once. CDR3 sequence (DNA): TGTGCCAGCAGTGAGAAGACAGGGAAATCCTACGAGCAGTACTTC. Amino acid sequence: CASSEKTGKSYEQYF. The rearrangement uses TRBV6-1 and TRBJ2-7; TRBD1 matches 7 bases. V shed 3 bases, J shed 1 base, and the junction held 6 bases outside the gene matches. The CDR3 contains 15 residues. Germline V CDR1 and CDR2: MNHNS, SASEGT.

This clone was counted a single time. V is TRBV2 and J is TRBJ1-2, with TRBD1 matching over 8 bases. The CDR3 runs 15 residues. Trimming took 2 bases from V and 5 from J; bases not matched to a gene: 7. Germline CDR1 SNHLY, CDR2 FYNNEI. CDR3 amino acids: CASSEREGQVYGYTF. The CDR3 nucleotides read TGTGCCAGCAGTGAAAGGGAGGGACAGGTTTATGGCTACACCTTC.

This sequence joins TRBV6-5 and TRBJ2-2; D is ambiguous. The CDR3 contains 15 residues. Germline loops: CDR1 MNHEY, CDR2 SVGAGI. V lost 2 bases and J 2 bases, leaving 9 bases between the germline ends. The CDR3 loop reads CASSYGSGNTGELFF. The CDR3 nucleotides read TGTGCCAGCAGTTACGGGTCTGGCAACACCGGGGAGCTGTTTTTT.

The rearrangement uses TRBV2 and TRBJ2-7, with 7 bases identical to TRBD2. CDR3 length equals 13 residues. The V and J ends lost 4 bases and 12 bases, in that order; junction bases with no gene match: 12. CDR1 and CDR2 (germline): SNHLY, FYNNEI. In DNA, the CDR3 is TGTGCCAGCAGTGTTCTAGCGGATACAGATACGTACTTC. As protein: CASSVLADTDTYF.

This chain uses TRBV18 with TRBJ1-2, with 11 bases identical to TRBD1. The CDR3 extends over 13 amino acids. With 6 bases clipped from V and 6 bases from J, the junction kept 3 bases outside the gene matches. Germline V gene lookup returns CDR1 KGHSH and CDR2 LQKENI. CDR3 nucleotides: TGTGCCAGCTCCCAGGGACAGGGGGATGGCTACACCTTC. Protein product: CASSQGQGDGYTF.

V and J are TRBV6-1 and TRBJ1-5; a weak D match, TRBD1 (5 bases). Germline CDR1 and CDR2: MNHNS and SASEGT. The V end lost 1 base, the J end lost 3 bases, and 7 bases lay between the germline ends. This CDR3 contains 14 residues. CDR3 nucleotides: TGTGCCAGCAGTGAAGACAGGACCAATCAGCCCCAGCATTTT. Residues: CASSEDRTNQPQHF.

This chain connects TRBV6-1 to TRBJ2-7; D unclear. The V gene's germline CDR1 is MNHNS and CDR2 SASEGT. Trimming cost V 3 bases and J 5 bases, with 17 bases left between them. CDR3 size: 15 residues. The CDR3 protein is CASSEAFGYWDEQYF. For the CDR3, the DNA is TGTGCCAGCAGTGAGGCTTTTGGGTATTGGGACGAGCAGTACTTC.